This T cell receptor beta chain was recovered during a study of blood T cell repertoires in COVID-19. In the study overall: The United States, Italy and Spain supplied acute and convalescent COVID-19 samples. PBMCs, B-cell-depleted T cells, or T cells provided the cDNA or gDNA that made up the material.

Original processing notes: For nucleated cells, counts were estimated from reference gene primer amplification. The assay was immunoSEQ multiplex PCR, and TCRdb's table has in-frame clones only and misses some. The DNA was the basis for D and trimming; V, J and clone size are from that table. The table shows some 91,000 clones, with 75% to 90% occurring only once. Sequenced: peripheral blood. This TCR derives from a human donor in a cohort sampled during active COVID-19.

The CDR3 coding sequence is TGTGCCAGCAGCCCACTGAGGGGACAGGACTATGGCTACACCTTC. This encodes CASSPLRGQDYGYTF. The genes are TRBV7-9 and TRBJ1-2; 8 bases fit TRBD1. The CDR3 sequence is 15 residues long. CDR1 and CDR2 from the germline V gene are SEHNR and FQNEAQ (reference sequence). Trimming at V came to 5 bases and at J to 3 bases, leaving 8 bases not matched to a gene.